A selection of T cell receptor beta chains follows, all from one sample in a study of cytomegalovirus exposure and HLA in healthy donors. TCRdb keeps only in-frame clones here, not all; method: immunoSEQ multiplex PCR. The sample holds under 200,000 clones, about 89% seen once. The sample comprised PBMCs. These receptors all come from a woman between 18 and 29 years old in good health and CMV-seropositive. CDR3s include the opening cysteine and the closing phenylalanine or tryptophan. The D gene is left open where the match is weak. Clone size is stated in some rows and not others, as once, few, many or a class when expanded.

j_gene | abundance | v_gene | d_gene | CDR3nt | CDR3aa
TRBJ1-1 | - | TRBV28 | - | TGTGTCTCCGACACAGGACAGCATGAGGCTTTCTTT | CVSDTGQHEAFF
TRBJ2-4 | - | TRBV4-1 | TRBD1 | TGCGCCAGCAGCCAATACAGGACAGGGGGCGAGATGGGCAAAAACATTCAGTACTTC | CASSQYRTGGEMGKNIQYF
TRBJ2-7 | - | TRBV7-9 | TRBD2 | TGTGCCAGCAGCTTAGCGGAGGCTAGCGGGGGCATCGACTACGAGCAGTACTTC | CASSLAEASGGIDYEQYF
TRBJ2-6 | - | TRBV5-1 | - | TGCGCCAGCAGCCCCACAGGGCTGGCTGGGGCCAACGTCCTGACTTTC | CASSPTGLAGANVLTF
TRBJ2-5 | - | TRBV7-2 | TRBD2 | TGTGCCAGCAGCTCAAAGCGGGGGGGCAGTGAGACCCAGTACTTC | CASSSKRGGSETQYF
TRBJ2-3 | - | TRBV7-2 | TRBD2 | TGTGCCAGCAGCTTAGGACTAGCAATAGATACGCAGTATTTT | CASSLGLAIDTQYF
TRBJ2-5 | - | TRBV6-5 | - | TGTGCCAGCAAGGAGGGGGCGACTCAAGAGACCCAGTACTTC | CASKEGATQETQYF
TRBJ2-7 | once | TRBV2 | TRBD1 | TGTGCCAGCAGTGAAGCTGGCGGGACAGGGGTTTTCGAGCAGTACTTC | CASSEAGGTGVFEQYF
TRBJ2-1 | - | TRBV19 | - | TGTGCCAGTAGTATTCGGGCGGCCGGGGGAGGTGAGCAGTTCTTC | CASSIRAAGGGEQFF
TRBJ2-7 | - | TRBV11-2 | TRBD1 | TGTGCCAGCAGCTTAGATTTTAGGACAGGGGGAACCTACGAGCAGTACTTC | CASSLDFRTGGTYEQYF
TRBJ1-1 | - | TRBV30 | TRBD1 | TGTGCCTGGAGTGCCGGACAGGGTCCGACTGAAGCTTTCTTT | CAWSAGQGPTEAFF
TRBJ1-2 | few | TRBV11-2 | - | TGTGCCAGCAGCTTTAGAGGAGGGTCGGGCTATGGCTACACCTTC | CASSFRGGSGYGYTF
TRBJ1-1 | - | TRBV19 | - | TGTGCCAGTATTTATCCCGTGGGGGGGAACACTGAAGCTTTCTTT | CASIYPVGGNTEAFF
TRBJ2-3 | - | TRBV7-8 | TRBD2 | TGTGCCAGCAGGCCCGGGGGGGGAGATACGCAGTATTTT | CASRPGGGDTQYF
TRBJ2-2 | - | TRBV6-5 | - | TGTGCCAGCAGTTACGCGACCAACAGCGGGGAGCTGTTTTTT | CASSYATNSGELFF
TRBJ2-7 | once | TRBV11-3 | TRBD2 | TGTGCCAGCAGTCCCACAGCGGGGGCGTACGAGCAGTACTTC | CASSPTAGAYEQYF
TRBJ2-5 | - | TRBV7-3 | TRBD2 | TGTGCCAGCAGCCCTCGAGCGGGAGGGTTTCAAGAGACCCAGTACTTC | CASSPRAGGFQETQYF
TRBJ2-7 | few | TRBV13 | - | TGTGCCAGCAGCCTTTTTTTCTACGAGCAGTACTTC | CASSLFFYEQYF
TRBJ1-4 | - | TRBV5-1 | TRBD1 | TGCGCCAGCAGTTCCGGGACAGGGTATGAAAAACTGTTTTTT | CASSSGTGYEKLFF
TRBJ1-1 | - | TRBV6-5 | - | TGTGCCAGCAGTTACGGCGCGGCGAACACTGAAGCTTTCTTT | CASSYGAANTEAFF
TRBJ1-3 | - | TRBV5-1 | TRBD1 | TGCGCCAGCAGTCGACAGGGGGCCGAAGGAAACACCATATATTTT | CASSRQGAEGNTIYF
TRBJ2-7 | - | TRBV9 | TRBD1 | TGTGCCAGCAGCGTGGGAGACAGGGCTGAAGAGCAGTACTTC | CASSVGDRAEEQYF
TRBJ1-1 | - | TRBV19 | - | TGTGCCAGTCTGGCGTTATTGGTGGCGGGGTTAACTGAAGCTTTCTTT | CASLALLVAGLTEAFF
TRBJ1-1 | - | TRBV4-2 | - | TGTGCCAGCAGCCAAGATGTGGCAGCGGAAGTTTTCTTT | CASSQDVAAEVFF
TRBJ2-7 | once | TRBV30 | - | TGTGCCTGGTCCGGGGGAAGCTCCTACGAGCAGTACTTC | CAWSGGSSYEQYF
TRBJ2-1 | - | TRBV6-1 | - | TGTGCCAGCATTCGCGGGTCCTTCTCCTACAATGAGCAGTTCTTC | CASIRGSFSYNEQFF
TRBJ1-2 | - | TRBV2 | - | TGTGCCAGCAGTGCCCTGGCCTATGGCTACACCTTC | CASSALAYGYTF
TRBJ2-7 | - | TRBV7-2 | - | TGTGCCAGCAGCTTAGGAGGCAGCCCCTACGAGCAGTACTTC | CASSLGGSPYEQYF
TRBJ1-1 | - | TRBV19 | TRBD1 | TGTGCCAGTAGTATCGGTGGGACAGTGAACACTGAAGCTTTCTTT | CASSIGGTVNTEAFF
TRBJ1-2 | - | TRBV6-5 | - | TGTGCCAGCAGCCTAGGGGGGGGCTATGGCTACACCTTC | CASSLGGGYGYTF
TRBJ1-5 | - | TRBV21-1 | - | TGTGCCAGCAGCAAAGGGACAGCTCACCCCCAGAGCAATCAGCCCCAGCATTTT | CASSKGTAHPQSNQPQHF
TRBJ2-1 | once | TRBV29-1 | - | TGCAGCGTTGAATGGCGGCTCAAGAAGTACAATGAGCAGTTCTTC | CSVEWRLKKYNEQFF
TRBJ2-7 | - | TRBV27 | TRBD2 | TGTGCCAGCAGTTTCCCGGTAGCGGGAGGTACTCACTACGAGCAGTACTTC | CASSFPVAGGTHYEQYF
TRBJ2-2 | - | TRBV2 | - | TGTGCCAGCAGTGAGCTAGCGAGTAACACCGGGGAGCTGTTTTTT | CASSELASNTGELFF
TRBJ1-2 | - | TRBV14 | - | TGTGCCAGCAGCCCCAACAGCTATGGCTACACCTTC | CASSPNSYGYTF
TRBJ1-1 | once | TRBV2 | - | TGTGCCAGCAGTGCCGAACAGATGAACACTGAAGCTTTCTTT | CASSAEQMNTEAFF
TRBJ1-5 | - | TRBV15 | - | TGTGCCACCAGCAGAGGTCAAGGGGTAACGCGAGGTCAGCCCCAGCATTTT | CATSRGQGVTRGQPQHF
TRBJ2-3 | - | TRBV5-1 | - | TGCGCCAGCAGTCAACAGGGAGATACGCAGTATTTT | CASSQQGDTQYF
TRBJ2-7 | - | TRBV6-1 | - | TGTGCCAGCAGTGAGGGGGACACCTCCTACGAGCAGTACTTC | CASSEGDTSYEQYF
TRBJ2-7 | few | TRBV10-2 | - | TGCGCCAGCAGTGAGTCTGGAGGGACCTCCTACGAGCAGTACTTC | CASSESGGTSYEQYF
TRBJ2-2 | - | TRBV7-9 | - | TGTGCCAGCACCCAGGCATCCTCCACCGGGGAGCTGTTTTTT | CASTQASSTGELFF
TRBJ1-1 | - | TRBV25-1 | - | TGTGCCAGCAGTGAGAGAGCTAGGGCTTTCTTT | CASSERARAFF
TRBJ2-2 | - | TRBV6-1 | - | TGTGCCCTCAAGACGGGGTGGTCCGGGGAGCTGTTTTTT | CALKTGWSGELFF
TRBJ1-3 | - | TRBV14 | TRBD1 | TGTGCCAGCAGCCAAGATAGGGGGAAGACAGGGATTGCTGGAAACACCATATATTTT | CASSQDRGKTGIAGNTIYF
TRBJ2-2 | - | TRBV5-1 | TRBD2 | TGCGCCAGCAGCTCCCCCGGGGGGGCCCTTACCGGGGAGCTGTTTTTT | CASSSPGGALTGELFF